This passage covers 31 T cell receptor beta chains from one sample sequenced in a study of technical replicates of blood from several donors. Profiled with immunoSEQ multiplex PCR; TCRdb holds only in-frame clones, not every one. The sample shows 45,000 to 55,000 clones, around 94% of them seen only once. Sequenced input: T cells isolated from PBMCs. These receptors originate from a human donor in good health.

This clone has only a few counts. The CDR3 spells CASSLNSAGKAGELFF. For the CDR3, the DNA is TGTGCCAGCAGCTTAAACTCGGCGGGGAAAGCCGGGGAGCTGTTTTTT. V usage is TRBV7-3 and J usage is TRBJ2-2; TRBD2 might be the D (6 bases). Deletions cut 1 base from V and 6 bases from J, with 15 bases between. The CDR3 runs 16 residues. Looked up from germline, CDR1 is SGHTA and CDR2 is FQGTGA.

This chain joins TRBV5-1 and TRBJ2-7; TRBD1 agrees at 9 bases. V was pared by 3 bases and J by 6 bases, with 10 bases of the junction left unmatched. Germline values: CDR1 SGHRS, CDR2 YFSETQ. This CDR3 spans 15 amino acids. The CDR3 here is CASSSEGQGGSEQYF. The CDR3 DNA reads TGCGCCAGCAGCTCTGAGGGACAGGGTGGGAGCGAGCAGTACTTC. Using reference TRBV5-1 and TRBJ2-7 for the parts outside the CDR3, the full variable domain is KAGVTQTPRYLIKTRGQQVTLSCSPISGHRSVSWYQQTPGQGLQFLFEYFSETQRNKGNFPGRFSGRQFSNSRSEMNVSTLELGDSALYLCASSSEGQGGSEQYFGPGTRLTVT.

V is TRBV10-3 and J is TRBJ2-3, with TRBD2 matching over 10 bases. The CDR3 is 15 residues long. Germline lookup yields CDR1 ENHRY and CDR2 SYGVKD. Germline trimming cut 2 bases from V and 7 bases from J; bases unmatched to any gene: 6. CDR3 residues: CAISEEREGPNTQYF. In DNA, the CDR3 is TGTGCCATCAGTGAGGAGCGGGAGGGCCCAAATACGCAGTATTTT.

The rearrangement joins TRBV5-1 to TRBJ2-7, with 8 bases lining up with TRBD1. The germline V gene encodes CDR1 SGHRS and CDR2 YFSETQ. The CDR3 spans 13 residues. V lost 3 bases and J lost 2; bases outside the gene matches: 1. The CDR3 here is CASSSTGAYEQYF. The CDR3 nucleotides are TGCGCCAGCAGCTCGACAGGGGCCTACGAGCAGTACTTC.

The rearrangement links TRBV5-1 to TRBJ1-4; D perhaps matches TRBD1 (6 bases). Germline CDR1 SGHRS, CDR2 YFSETQ. Trimming left V 2 bases short and J 8 bases short, with 13 bases between. The CDR3 has 14 residues. Here the CDR3 reads CASSFNFRGEKLFF. The CDR3 DNA follows: TGCGCCAGCAGCTTTAATTTCAGGGGAGAAAAACTGTTTTTT.

The chain has TRBV15 and TRBJ1-5; D is uncertain. V lost 1 base, J lost 4 bases, and 14 bases lay in between. CDR3 length equals 16 residues. Germline assignment: CDR1 LNHNV and CDR2 YYDKDF (reference sequence). CDR3 nucleotide sequence: TGTGCCACCAGCAGAGGAGAGAATCCGTCAAATCAGCCCCAGCATTTT. This gives the protein CATSRGENPSNQPQHF.

The gene calls are TRBV11-3 and TRBJ2-5; perhaps TRBD2 as D (6 bases). Germline lookup yields CDR1 SGHNT and CDR2 YENEEA. This CDR3 comprises 14 residues. Trimming left V 1 base short and J 5 bases short, with 11 bases between. CDR3 sequence (DNA): TGTGCCAGCAGCTTAGGGGGAGGCCTGGAGACCCAGTACTTC. This translates into CASSLGGGLETQYF.

In DNA form, the CDR3 reads TGTGCCAGCAGTTACCCACTAGCGGGAGCCCCAGCCGAGCAGTACTTC. Amino acids: CASSYPLAGAPAEQYF. The chain couples TRBV6-5 to TRBJ2-7; 11 positions agree with TRBD2. Germline V gene sequence: CDR1 MNHEY, CDR2 SVGAGI. After removal of 2 bases from V and 6 bases from J, the junction contained 9 bases not matched to a gene. The CDR3 loop spans 16 amino acids.

The chain is built from TRBV11-2 and TRBJ2-5; 10 nucleotides align to TRBD2. This CDR3 has 14 residues. The junction had 7 bases not matched to a gene; V was cut back by 5 bases and J by 7 bases. Germline V CDR1 and CDR2: SGHAT, FQNNGV. The CDR3: CASSPGTSVGTQYF. DNA of the CDR3: TGTGCCAGCAGCCCAGGGACTAGCGTAGGGACCCAGTACTTC.

This chain connects TRBV28 to TRBJ2-2, with TRBD1 identical over 7 bases. This CDR3 comprises 16 residues. V lost 3 bases and J lost 3; bases outside the gene matches: 7. Germline CDR1 and CDR2: MDHEN and SYDVKM. The CDR3 spells CASSLRQGRDTGELFF. Written as DNA, the CDR3 is TGTGCCAGCAGTTTGCGACAGGGACGTGACACCGGGGAGCTGTTTTTT.

The J gene is TRBJ2-1, the V gene TRBV9; 7 bases fit TRBD2. CDR3 length equals 14 residues. Germline CDR1 and CDR2: SGDLS and YYNGEE. V gave up 4 bases and J gave up 5 bases; unmatched junction bases: 6. CDR3 amino acids: CASSPSTSNNEQFF. Here the CDR3 DNA reads TGTGCCAGCAGCCCTTCGACTAGCAACAATGAGCAGTTCTTC.

The V and J genes are TRBV11-2 and TRBJ2-7; 8 nucleotides align to TRBD1. The germline V gene has CDR1 SGHAT and CDR2 FQNNGV. J lost 6 bases, V lost 2 bases, and 9 bases had no gene match. The CDR3 consists of 15 residues. This CDR3 reads CASSLPGTGMIEQYF. In DNA form, the CDR3 reads TGTGCCAGCAGCTTACCCGGGACAGGAATGATCGAGCAGTACTTC.

The chain carries TRBV28 and TRBJ1-2; no reliable D call. Germline lookup yields CDR1 MDHEN and CDR2 SYDVKM. Trimming removed 6 bases from V and 0 bases from J, with 20 bases in between. The CDR3 is made up of 17 amino acids. CDR3 DNA: TGTGCCAGCAGCCCGGGTGATGGGTTGGGAGCTAACTATGGCTACACCTTC. Amino acids: CASSPGDGLGANYGYTF.

The chain carries TRBV29-1 and TRBJ2-7, with a weak D call TRBD1 (5 bases). Germline V gene lookup returns CDR1 SQVTM and CDR2 ANQGSEA. V lost 7 bases to trimming and J lost 9 bases, with 22 bases between them. The CDR3 sequence is 13 residues long. The CDR3 DNA sequence: TGCAGCGGCTGCCGAAGGGGCCGTAATGTGCAGTACTTC. This codes for CSGCRRGRNVQYF.

The genes are TRBV28 and TRBJ2-7; 8 positions agree with TRBD1. The length of the CDR3 is 15 residues. Trimming removed 6 bases from V and 3 bases from J; junction bases left unmatched: 10. The germline CDR1 and CDR2 sequences are MDHEN and SYDVKM. The CDR3 region has the DNA TGTGCCAGCAGCCTCAACCAGGGGGCGGTCTACGAGCAGTACTTC. Protein: CASSLNQGAVYEQYF.

The chain joins TRBV10-2 to TRBJ2-1; 10 bases are a match to TRBD2. The CDR3 runs to 14 residues. CDR1 and CDR2 from the germline V gene are WSHSY and SAAADI. With V trimmed by 6 bases and J by 9 bases, 8 bases remained unmatched. The CDR3 DNA is TGCGCCAGCAGACTAGCGGGGTCGTCTAGTGAGCAGTTCTTC. Its translation is CASRLAGSSSEQFF.

This chain links TRBV12-5 with TRBJ2-5; 9 bases match TRBD2. There are 15 residues in the CDR3. From germline, CDR1 is LGHNT and CDR2 FRNRAP. Unmatched junction bases numbered 2, after V lost 1 base and J lost 2 bases. This CDR3 is CASGLGLAVQETQYF. CDR3 coding DNA: TGTGCTAGTGGTTTGGGACTAGCGGTTCAAGAGACCCAGTACTTC.

The V call is TRBV11-2, the J call TRBJ2-7; the match to TRBD2 covers 11 bases. V shed 1 base, J shed 4 bases, and the junction held 3 bases outside the gene matches. This CDR3 has 15 amino acids. Germline lookup yields CDR1 SGHAT and CDR2 FQNNGV. The chain's CDR3 is CASSLGLAGGYEQYF. The CDR3 region has the DNA TGTGCCAGCAGCTTAGGGCTAGCGGGGGGATACGAGCAGTACTTC.

The chain carries TRBV10-3 and TRBJ2-7; tentative D call: TRBD2 (6 bases). CDR3 size: 13 residues. CDR1 and CDR2 from the germline V gene are ENHRY and SYGVKD. V was shortened by 4 bases and J by 5 bases, with 12 bases between the two germline ends. The CDR3 protein is CAISAMGGNEQYF. The CDR3, as DNA: TGTGCCATCAGTGCGATGGGGGGTAACGAGCAGTACTTC.

The rearrangement links TRBV5-1 to TRBJ1-4; TRBD1 aligns across 8 bases. The junction had 6 bases not matched to a gene; V was cut back by 4 bases and J by 4 bases. The CDR3 contains 15 residues. Germline V lookup: CDR1 SGHRS, CDR2 YFSETQ. The CDR3 region has the DNA TGCGCCAGCAGCGGGACAGGCTCGGGTAATGAAAAACTGTTTTTT. Translating gives CASSGTGSGNEKLFF.

The V gene is TRBV10-3, the J gene TRBJ2-7; possibly TRBD1 for D (6 bases). V dropped 5 bases and J dropped 3 bases, with 14 bases sitting between them. CDR1 and CDR2 (germline): ENHRY, SYGVKD. The length of the CDR3 is 14 residues. DNA for the CDR3: TGTGCCATCAGTCAACAGGGAACTAACTACGAGCAGTACTTC. Amino acid sequence: CAISQQGTNYEQYF.

This sequence joins TRBV9 and TRBJ2-2; 14 bases agree with TRBD2. This CDR3 is built from 18 residues. V shed 4 bases, J shed 8 bases, and the junction held 13 bases outside the gene matches. Germline CDR1 SGDLS, CDR2 YYNGEE. The CDR3 loop reads CASSPPRGTSGGRGELFF. The DNA for the CDR3 is TGTGCCAGCAGCCCCCCGAGAGGGACTAGCGGGGGAAGGGGGGAGCTGTTTTTT.

The genes are TRBV12-5 and TRBJ2-3, with TRBD2 identical over 9 bases. Germline V gene sequence: CDR1 LGHNT, CDR2 FRNRAP. CDR3 length: 19 amino acids. With 0 bases clipped from V and 0 bases from J, the junction kept 10 bases outside the gene matches. CDR3 bases: TGTGCTAGTGGTTTGGTACCTAGCGGGGACCCGACTAGCACAGATACGCAGTATTTT. Its protein product is CASGLVPSGDPTSTDTQYF. Together with reference TRBV12-5 and TRBJ2-3, the CDR3 gives the full variable domain: DARVTQTPRHKVTEMGQEVTMRCQPILGHNTVFWYRQTMMQGLELLAYFRNRAPLDDSGMPKDRFSAEMPDATLATLKIQPSEPRDSAVYFCASGLVPSGDPTSTDTQYFGPGTRLTVL.

This chain links TRBV6-5 with TRBJ2-7; 7 bases line up with TRBD1. Germline V gene sequence: CDR1 MNHEY, CDR2 SVGAGI. The J segment lost 2 bases and the V segment lost 5 bases, leaving 6 bases of the junction unmatched. The CDR3 runs to 14 residues. The CDR3 protein is CASSNLDRTYEQYF. The DNA for the CDR3 is TGTGCCAGCAGTAATCTGGACAGGACCTACGAGCAGTACTTC.

CDR3 nucleotide sequence: TGTGCCAGCAGCGTAGGGGGACAGGGAGTCCCTGGCTACACCTTC. Amino acids: CASSVGGQGVPGYTF. This sequence joins TRBV9 and TRBJ1-2; 9 nucleotides align to TRBD1. The germline V gene has CDR1 SGDLS and CDR2 YYNGEE. Trimming took 0 bases from V and 7 from J; bases not matched to a gene: 7. The CDR3 length is 15 residues.

This chain uses TRBV5-1 with TRBJ1-2; TRBD1 agrees at 8 bases. This CDR3 is 19 amino acids long. CDR1 and CDR2 from the germline V gene are SGHRS and YFSETQ. The ends lost 3 bases at V and 4 bases at J; junction bases unmatched: 20. CDR3 sequence reads: CASSSLGDPGGQGAYGYTF. CDR3 nucleotide sequence: TGCGCCAGCAGCTCTTTGGGGGACCCAGGGGGCCAGGGGGCCTATGGCTACACCTTC.

V and J are TRBV14 and TRBJ2-3, with unresolved D. This CDR3 has 15 amino acids. Germline loops: CDR1 SGHDN, CDR2 FVKESK. Trimming removed 1 base at V and 0 bases at J, with 8 bases between. The CDR3, as DNA: TGTGCCAGCAGCCAAGGGGTAGCAAGCACAGATACGCAGTATTTT. Residues: CASSQGVASTDTQYF.

V and J are TRBV5-6 and TRBJ1-1, with 8 positions matching TRBD1. Trimming took 2 bases from V and 12 from J; bases not matched to a gene: 9. The V gene's germline CDR1 is SGHDT and CDR2 YYEEEE. CDR3 length: 13 amino acids. Here the CDR3 reads CASSFSGGGQPFF. The CDR3 region has the DNA TGTGCCAGCAGCTTTTCAGGGGGCGGCCAACCTTTCTTT.

This rearrangement joins TRBV28 to TRBJ2-3; no clear D. This CDR3 contains 14 residues. V was shortened by 3 bases and J by 1 base, with 8 bases between the two germline ends. Looked up from germline, CDR1 is MDHEN and CDR2 is SYDVKM. The chain's CDR3 is CASSFRLGTDTQYF. The CDR3 DNA reads TGTGCCAGCAGTTTTCGTCTTGGCACAGATACGCAGTATTTT.

V is TRBV5-4 and J is TRBJ1-2; possibly TRBD1 for D (6 bases). Trimming cost V 0 bases and J 5 bases, with 8 bases left between them. CDR3 size: 13 residues. Germline loops: CDR1 SGHNT, CDR2 YYREEE (reference sequence). This chain's CDR3 is CASSLVQGYGYTF. The DNA for the CDR3 is TGTGCCAGCAGCTTGGTACAGGGATATGGCTACACCTTC.

The chain has TRBV28 and TRBJ1-2; 7 bases fit TRBD1. Germline assignment: CDR1 MDHEN and CDR2 SYDVKM. The CDR3 has 14 amino acids. The J segment lost 5 bases and the V segment lost 8 bases, leaving 11 bases of the junction unmatched. The CDR3 nucleotides read TGTGCCAGCGGAACTTACAGGGGTCCGTATGGCTACACCTTC. As protein: CASGTYRGPYGYTF.